These 25 T cell receptor beta chains were all obtained from the same sample, sequenced in a study of shared clonotypes between healthy human individuals (dated by TCRdb to 2018 to 2020). The library was generated by the immunoSEQ multiplex PCR assay. TCRdb re-hosts the immuneACCESS table, in-frame sequences only. Its copies lack some clones; in the studies checked, an unresolved V gene accounts for under half of them, and the cause for the rest is not known. This sample gives about 1 million clones in total; around 74% of them show up just once. The top ten clones comprise about 1.5% of the sample. Sequenced: memory CD4+ T cells sorted from blood. The cell subset or site tag for this specimen amounts to: CD45RA-negative fraction. Receptors were obtained from a man aged 18 to 35 in good health.

About this clone: Other DNA sequences in the sample encode the same CDR3. J is TRBJ2-7 and V is TRBV7-9; D gene ambiguous. Trimming removed 5 bases at V and 4 bases at J, with 6 bases between. Per germline, CDR1 SEHNR and CDR2 FQNEAQ (reference sequence). This CDR3 is 11 amino acids long. The CDR3 spells CASSKSYEQYF. CDR3 DNA sequence: TGTGCCAGCAGCAAATCTTACGAGCAGTACTTC.

In its sample, this clone was seen many times. This sample includes further DNA sequences coding for the same CDR3. The rearrangement joins TRBV20-1 to TRBJ1-2; D not resolved. Germline V lookup: CDR1 DFQATT, CDR2 SNEGSKA (reference sequence). The germline V and J ends were trimmed by 3 bases and 4 bases, with 6 bases remaining between them. The CDR3 has 11 residues. The CDR3 here is CSARDVYGYTF. The CDR3 DNA reads TGCAGTGCTAGGGATGTCTATGGCTACACCTTC.

This clone was observed a handful of times. The chain uses TRBV7-9 and TRBJ1-4, with 10 nucleotides matching TRBD1. The V segment lost 5 bases and the J segment 7 bases; nucleotides outside the gene matches: 4. Germline CDR1 reads SEHNR; CDR2 reads FQNEAQ (reference sequence). The CDR3 totals 14 residues. CDR3 nucleotide sequence: TGTGCCAGCAGCCCGACAGGGGGCAGTGAAAAACTGTTTTTT. It translates to CASSPTGGSEKLFF.

The rearrangement uses TRBV18 and TRBJ1-5, with a tentative D call TRBD1 (6 bases). V was clipped by 3 bases and J by 4 bases, with 13 bases between them. The CDR3 runs 15 residues. Germline lookup yields CDR1 KGHSH and CDR2 LQKENI. The CDR3: CASSPGQLGNQPQHF. CDR3 in DNA: TGTGCCAGCTCACCTGGACAGCTGGGGAATCAGCCCCAGCATTTT.

This chain uses TRBV4-1 with TRBJ2-2, with D possibly TRBD2 on 5 matching bases. The CDR3 loop spans 17 amino acids. Per the germline V gene, CDR1 is MGHRA and CDR2 is YSYEKL. V lost 1 base and J lost 0, with 12 bases in between. The CDR3 DNA reads as TGCGCCAGCAGCCAAGTTCTGACTAAAGCGAACACCGGGGAGCTGTTTTTT. Its protein is CASSQVLTKANTGELFF.

This clone has only a few counts. The chain recombines TRBV9 with TRBJ1-3; D ambiguous. This CDR3 comprises 15 residues. V was trimmed by 0 bases and J by 0 bases, leaving 7 bases between them. In germline, CDR1 is SGDLS, CDR2 YYNGEE. CDR3 residues: CASSVGITSGNTIYF. DNA of the CDR3: TGTGCCAGCAGCGTAGGGATTACCTCTGGAAACACCATATATTTT.

This sequence joins TRBV6-1 and TRBJ1-1, with D possibly TRBD1 on 5 matching bases. The V end was cut by 1 base, the J end by 4 bases, with 10 bases between. The CDR3 contains 14 residues. The V gene's germline CDR1 is MNHNS and CDR2 SASEGT. The CDR3 loop reads CASSEGGRGTEAFF. CDR3 DNA: TGTGCCAGCAGTGAAGGGGGGAGAGGCACTGAAGCTTTCTTT.

About this clone itself: Additional DNA sequences in this sample encode the identical CDR3. V usage is TRBV18 and J usage is TRBJ2-2; D gene uncertain. The V and J ends lost 6 bases and 2 bases respectively, with 4 bases between them. Germline V gene data show CDR1 as KGHSH and CDR2 as LQKENI. The CDR3 runs 12 residues. For the CDR3, the DNA is TGTGCCAGCTCCCCAAACACCGGGGAGCTGTTTTTT. Translating gives CASSPNTGELFF.

Turning to this clone: A clone one base away is much larger, so this may be a read error. Other DNA sequences in the same sample also yield this CDR3. The chain carries TRBV6-1 and TRBJ1-6; D remains ambiguous. The V gene's germline CDR1 is MNHNS and CDR2 SASEGT. V was clipped by 2 bases and J by 6 bases, with 5 bases between them. The CDR3 is 13 residues long. The CDR3 protein is CASSELGNSPLHF. The CDR3 nucleotides are TGTGCCAGCAGTGAATTGGGTAATTCACCCCTCCACTTT.

In regard to this clone: The same CDR3 also results from other DNA sequences found in this sample. V gene TRBV7-6 combines with J gene TRBJ1-5; maybe TRBD1 (5 bases). The CDR3 totals 15 residues. Germline CDR1 and CDR2: SGHVS and FNYEAQ. V dropped 2 bases and J dropped 0 bases, with 8 bases sitting between them. CDR3 in DNA: TGTGCCAGCAGCTTAACAGGCGATAGCAATCAGCCCCAGCATTTT. As protein: CASSLTGDSNQPQHF.

This clone is a singleton in its sample. The chain combines TRBV11-2 with TRBJ1-6; D unclear. The CDR3 sequence is 16 residues long. V was shortened by 4 bases and J by 0 bases, with 10 bases between the two germline ends. CDR1 and CDR2 (germline): SGHAT, FQNNGV. The DNA for the CDR3 is TGTGCCAGCAGCTCGCCCAGAGGCTCCTATAATTCACCCCTCCACTTT. Amino acid sequence: CASSSPRGSYNSPLHF.

The CDR3 nucleotides read TGTGCCAGTAGAGGGACTAGCGGGGGGGCTTTCAATGAGCAGTTCTTC. Amino acids: CASRGTSGGAFNEQFF. The chain uses TRBV19 and TRBJ2-1, with 16 bases matching TRBD2. The CDR3 consists of 16 residues. CDR1 LNHDA and CDR2 SQIVND come from the germline V gene (reference sequence). V lost 6 bases to trimming and J lost 6 bases; unmatched junction nucleotides: 5.

This clone was counted only a few times. The chain is built from TRBV12-5 and TRBJ2-6, with a weak D call TRBD1 (6 bases). The CDR3 totals 18 residues. Per the germline V gene, CDR1 is LGHNT and CDR2 is FRNRAP. V lost 1 base and J lost 2, with 15 bases in between. CDR3 sequence reads: CASGLGRLQGAGANVLTF. The CDR3 nucleotides are TGTGCTAGTGGTTTGGGGAGGTTACAGGGTGCTGGGGCCAACGTCCTGACTTTC.

This chain links TRBV5-4 with TRBJ2-3; 14 bases align to TRBD2. The length of the CDR3 is 15 residues. CDR1 is SGHNT and CDR2 is YYREEE in the germline V gene (reference sequence). V trimming: 4 bases; J trimming: 5 bases; junction bases outside the gene matches: 3. The CDR3 bases are TGTGCCAGCAGCGCGGGGACTAGCGGGGGAGATACGCAGTATTTT. The encoded protein is CASSAGTSGGDTQYF.

This clone is a singleton in its sample. J is TRBJ1-1 and V is TRBV6-6; D uncertain. This CDR3 has 13 amino acids. Germline-derived CDR1 and CDR2 are MNHNY and SVGAGI (reference sequence). V gave up 2 bases and J gave up 7 bases, with 11 bases separating them. CDR3 DNA: TGTGCCAGCAGTTACCCTGGTGACGGTGAAGCTTTCTTT. This gives the protein CASSYPGDGEAFF.

This clone was observed a single time. The chain has TRBV4-2 and TRBJ2-1; perhaps TRBD2 as D (6 bases). Germline V gene lookup returns CDR1 LGHNA and CDR2 YNFKEQ. This CDR3 has 15 amino acids. Trimming shortened V by 0 bases and J by 8 bases, and 14 bases separated the two germline ends. CDR3 sequence: CASSQEGGRIDEQFF. CDR3 sequence (DNA): TGTGCCAGCAGCCAAGAAGGAGGGCGTATCGATGAGCAGTTCTTC.

The gene calls are TRBV6-6 and TRBJ2-7; weak D call: TRBD1 (6 bases). The V and J ends lost 7 bases and 6 bases respectively, with 19 bases between them. There are 14 residues in the CDR3. The germline CDR1 and CDR2 sequences are MNHNY and SVGAGI (reference sequence). CDR3 in DNA: TGTGCCAGCAAGGGGGATGCGGGTCTTGGCGAGCAGTACTTC. This codes for CASKGDAGLGEQYF.

This rearrangement joins TRBV30 to TRBJ1-2; tentative D call: TRBD1 (5 bases). V shed 8 bases and J shed 2 bases, with 12 bases lying between them. The germline V gene encodes CDR1 GTSNPN and CDR2 SVGIG (reference sequence). The CDR3 is made up of 12 amino acids. CDR3 region: CARDGNNYGYTF. In DNA, the CDR3 is TGTGCCAGGGACGGAAACAACTATGGCTACACCTTC.

The J gene is TRBJ1-1, the V gene TRBV5-5, with D tentatively TRBD1 (5 bases). V lost 4 bases, J lost 5 bases, and 18 bases lay in between. Germline V CDR1 and CDR2: SGHKS, YYEKEE (reference sequence). The CDR3 sequence is 15 residues long. The CDR3 sequence: CASSNSIQGVTEAFF. In DNA form, the CDR3 reads TGTGCCAGCAGCAATTCCATACAAGGGGTGACTGAAGCTTTCTTT.

The chain is built from TRBV5-1 and TRBJ2-1; D possibly corresponds to TRBD2 (5 bases). This CDR3 has 15 residues. Germline V gives CDR1 SGHRS, CDR2 YFSETQ. The ends were cut back, 0 bases at V and 4 bases at J, with 11 bases in the middle. For the CDR3, the DNA is TGCGCCAGCAGCTTGGCCGGGGATACTTACAATGAGCAGTTCTTC. It yields the protein CASSLAGDTYNEQFF.

For the CDR3, the DNA is TGCGCCAGCAGCCAGAGACCGGGACTAAACTACGAGCAGTACTTC. Translation: CASSQRPGLNYEQYF. This chain connects TRBV4-3 to TRBJ2-7; TRBD2 agrees at 7 bases. The V gene end was trimmed by 3 bases and the J gene end by 3 bases; junction bases not matched to a gene: 8. Germline assignment: CDR1 LGHNA and CDR2 YSLEER. The CDR3 sequence is 15 residues long.

The genes are TRBV6-1 and TRBJ1-5; D possibly corresponds to TRBD1 (6 bases). This CDR3 comprises 15 residues. Germline CDR1 and CDR2: MNHNS and SASEGT. The V end lost 6 bases, the J end lost 7 bases, and 19 bases lay between the germline ends. The CDR3 nucleotides are TGTGCCAGCAGGCCCGCCGCGGGGACACGGCAGCCCCAGCATTTT. Its protein product is CASRPAAGTRQPQHF.

V usage is TRBV30 and J usage is TRBJ2-7; no firm D call. Germline V CDR1 and CDR2: GTSNPN, SVGIG (reference sequence). The CDR3 has 12 amino acids. The V end lost 3 bases, the J end lost 3 bases, and 9 bases lay between the germline ends. CDR3 amino acids: CAWSLQYYEQYF. The CDR3 bases are TGTGCCTGGAGCCTTCAGTACTACGAGCAGTACTTC.

The chain is built from TRBV10-3 and TRBJ2-1, with TRBD2 matching over 8 bases. V was clipped by 3 bases and J by 2 bases; unmatched bases: 9. Germline CDR1 ENHRY, CDR2 SYGVKD. This CDR3 spans 17 amino acids. The CDR3 DNA reads as TGTGCCATCAGTGATGGTCTAGCGGGTTTGACCTACAATGAGCAGTTCTTC. It is translated as CAISDGLAGLTYNEQFF.

This rearrangement joins TRBV4-1 to TRBJ2-3; D call uncertain. This CDR3 has 13 amino acids. Deletions cut 4 bases from V and 4 bases from J, with 9 bases between. Germline lookup yields CDR1 MGHRA and CDR2 YSYEKL. The CDR3 loop reads CASSRILADTQYF. The CDR3 DNA reads TGCGCCAGCAGCCGGATATTAGCAGATACGCAGTATTTT.